This TCR beta chain was observed in a study of T cell repertoires in cytomegalovirus infection. Study-wide background: HLA-B-restricted CMV epitopes that are well studied, plus recently identified HLA-C-restricted ones, were used by the study. Public TCR beta signatures indicated both CMV infection and matching HLA type. Study observations and caveats: Accumulated public TCR beta family frequency recognized individuals carrying CMV together with the relevant HLA. HLA-C-restricted CMV clonotypes gave the most frequent clonotype in two of eight donors.

This clonotype was detected only a few times. The antigen remains undetermined. CDR3 length equals 15 residues. Germline V gene data show CDR1 as MNHEY and CDR2 as SVGAGI. V lost 5 bases to trimming and J lost 3 bases, with 13 bases between them. TCRdb ran MiXCR on the reads and lists one entry per CDR3 protein. The top ten clones hold over 10% of a sample with some 800,000 distinct CDR3 sequences, 30% to 35% of them seen once. The starting material was cultured CD8+ T cells from PBMCs, obtained from culture after CMV antigen stimulation. J is TRBJ1-4 and V is TRBV6-5, with D tentatively TRBD1 (5 bases). The source is a human donor in good health (CMV status not recorded). Some clones in this sample may be carry-over from other donors' samples. CDR3 in amino acids: CASSLTWGANEKLFF. CDR3 bases: TGTGCCAGCAGTCTGACGTGGGGGGCTAATGAAAAACTGTTTTTT.